Listed below are T cell receptor beta chains from one sample, sequenced in a study of memory CD4+ T cells and cytomegalovirus serostatus. Only in-frame clones appear in the TCRdb table, and some are missing; sequencing was by immunoSEQ multiplex PCR. The sample comprises fewer than 40,000 clones, around 79% of which are singletons, and approximately 5.3% rests with the top ten. Sequencing was done on a sample of memory CD4+ T cells from blood. The receptors were sampled from an adult in good health and CMV-seropositive. Both conserved end residues are part of each CDR3. A D gene is named only where the DNA matches it firmly. Size is stated for part of the rows, as once, few or many counts, or as a class when the clone is expanded.

CDR3aa: CASSSPGAGYTF; CDR3nt: TGTGCCAGCAGTTCCCCCGGGGCGGGCTACACCTTC; j_gene: TRBJ1-2; v_gene: TRBV28; d_gene: -; abundance: -
CDR3aa: CASGASYEQYF; CDR3nt: TGTGCCAGCGGAGCCTCCTACGAGCAGTACTTC; j_gene: TRBJ2-7; v_gene: TRBV7-8; d_gene: -; abundance: few
CDR3aa: CASSQDTATDTQYF; CDR3nt: TGCGCCAGCAGCCAAGATACAGCGACAGATACGCAGTATTTT; j_gene: TRBJ2-3; v_gene: TRBV4-3; d_gene: -; abundance: -
CDR3aa: CASSFTFTLTEQYF; CDR3nt: TGTGCCAGCAGCTTTACCTTTACACTTACCGAGCAGTACTTC; j_gene: TRBJ2-7; v_gene: TRBV11-2; d_gene: -; abundance: few
CDR3aa: CAISEEREYNEQFF; CDR3nt: TGTGCCATCAGTGAAGAGCGGGAATACAATGAGCAGTTCTTC; j_gene: TRBJ2-1; v_gene: TRBV10-3; d_gene: TRBD2; abundance: -
CDR3aa: CASSPEGGAANEQFF; CDR3nt: TGCGCCAGCAGCCCCGAGGGCGGAGCGGCCAATGAGCAGTTCTTC; j_gene: TRBJ2-1; v_gene: TRBV4-3; d_gene: -; abundance: -
CDR3aa: CASSQGGGLRYSGNTIYF; CDR3nt: TGCGCCAGCAGCCAAGGGGGGGGTCTTCGGTACTCTGGAAACACCATATATTTT; j_gene: TRBJ1-3; v_gene: TRBV4-1; d_gene: -; abundance: few
CDR3aa: CATSSESGSPLHF; CDR3nt: TGTGCCACCAGCAGTGAATCTGGTTCACCCCTCCACTTT; j_gene: TRBJ1-6; v_gene: TRBV15; d_gene: -; abundance: -
CDR3aa: CASSLNPTSLETQYF; CDR3nt: TGTGCCAGCAGCTTGAACCCTACTAGCTTAGAGACCCAGTACTTC; j_gene: TRBJ2-5; v_gene: TRBV5-5; d_gene: -; abundance: once
CDR3aa: CAISVGRAEGEQYF; CDR3nt: TGTGCCATCAGTGTGGGCAGGGCAGAGGGCGAGCAGTACTTC; j_gene: TRBJ2-7; v_gene: TRBV10-3; d_gene: -; abundance: -
CDR3aa: CASSSLVAGDYNEQFF; CDR3nt: TGCGCCAGCAGCTCCTTGGTAGCGGGGGACTACAATGAGCAGTTCTTC; j_gene: TRBJ2-1; v_gene: TRBV5-1; d_gene: TRBD2; abundance: -
CDR3aa: CASWDGYYEQYF; CDR3nt: TGTGCCAGCTGGGACGGTTACTACGAGCAGTACTTC; j_gene: TRBJ2-7; v_gene: TRBV2; d_gene: -; abundance: -
CDR3aa: CASSEGVVEKLFF; CDR3nt: TGTGCCAGCTCAGAGGGGGTTGTTGAAAAACTGTTTTTT; j_gene: TRBJ1-4; v_gene: TRBV18; d_gene: -; abundance: -
CDR3aa: CASRDFGLNTEAFF; CDR3nt: TGTGCCAGCAGGGACTTTGGCCTAAACACTGAAGCTTTCTTT; j_gene: TRBJ1-1; v_gene: TRBV6-1; d_gene: -; abundance: -
CDR3aa: CASSKKSYNEQFF; CDR3nt: TGTGCCAGCAGTAAGAAATCCTACAATGAGCAGTTCTTC; j_gene: TRBJ2-1; v_gene: TRBV6-6; d_gene: -; abundance: -
CDR3aa: CASSYGLAGAAYEQYF; CDR3nt: TGTGCCAGCAGCTACGGACTAGCGGGAGCCGCATACGAGCAGTACTTC; j_gene: TRBJ2-7; v_gene: TRBV7-9; d_gene: TRBD2; abundance: -
CDR3aa: CASSSAGYGYTF; CDR3nt: TGTGCCAGCAGTTCAGCAGGCTATGGCTACACCTTC; j_gene: TRBJ1-2; v_gene: TRBV27; d_gene: -; abundance: -
CDR3aa: CASSFTGVQPQHF; CDR3nt: TGTGCCAGCAGTTTCACGGGGGTCCAGCCCCAGCATTTT; j_gene: TRBJ1-5; v_gene: TRBV28; d_gene: -; abundance: -
CDR3aa: CASRPTGTGGGNTIYF; CDR3nt: TGCGCCAGCAGGCCTACCGGGACAGGGGGTGGAAACACCATATATTTT; j_gene: TRBJ1-3; v_gene: TRBV4-1; d_gene: TRBD1; abundance: -
CDR3aa: CASSLAGLASDTQYF; CDR3nt: TGTGCCAGCAGCTTAGCGGGACTAGCGTCTGATACGCAGTATTTT; j_gene: TRBJ2-3; v_gene: TRBV7-2; d_gene: TRBD2; abundance: once
CDR3aa: CASSQEAGSLEAFF; CDR3nt: TGCGCCAGCAGCCAAGAGGCGGGGAGCCTTGAAGCTTTCTTT; j_gene: TRBJ1-1; v_gene: TRBV4-3; d_gene: -; abundance: -
CDR3aa: CASSVGLEETQYF; CDR3nt: TGTGCCAGCAGTGTTGGACTCGAAGAGACCCAGTACTTC; j_gene: TRBJ2-5; v_gene: TRBV2; d_gene: -; abundance: -
CDR3aa: CASSFLGTGVYEQYF; CDR3nt: TGTGCCAGCAGCTTCCTGGGGACAGGGGTTTACGAGCAGTACTTC; j_gene: TRBJ2-7; v_gene: TRBV5-6; d_gene: TRBD1; abundance: -
CDR3aa: CASSLALGQPQHF; CDR3nt: TGTGCCAGCAGCTTAGCGCTGGGGCAGCCCCAGCATTTT; j_gene: TRBJ1-5; v_gene: TRBV7-2; d_gene: -; abundance: -
CDR3aa: CASSQDLERGYTF; CDR3nt: TGCGCCAGCAGCCAAGACCTCGAGCGAGGCTACACCTTC; j_gene: TRBJ1-2; v_gene: TRBV4-1; d_gene: -; abundance: once
CDR3aa: CASSIGGGSGTDTQYF; CDR3nt: TGTGCCAGTAGTATCGGTGGCGGGAGTGGCACAGATACGCAGTATTTT; j_gene: TRBJ2-3; v_gene: TRBV19; d_gene: TRBD2; abundance: -
CDR3aa: CASSSTHQVGNTIYF; CDR3nt: TGTGCCAGCAGTAGCACTCACCAAGTTGGAAACACCATATATTTT; j_gene: TRBJ1-3; v_gene: TRBV7-2; d_gene: -; abundance: -
CDR3aa: CASGERENYEQYF; CDR3nt: TGTGCCAGCGGCGAGCGGGAAAACTACGAGCAGTACTTC; j_gene: TRBJ2-7; v_gene: TRBV6-1; d_gene: TRBD2; abundance: -
CDR3aa: CASGVGTHEQYF; CDR3nt: TGTGCCAGCGGTGTGGGCACCCACGAGCAGTACTTC; j_gene: TRBJ2-7; v_gene: TRBV2; d_gene: -; abundance: -
CDR3aa: CASTLGGDLNETQYF; CDR3nt: TGTGCCAGCACCCTAGGGGGGGATTTGAATGAGACCCAGTACTTC; j_gene: TRBJ2-5; v_gene: TRBV11-2; d_gene: -; abundance: once
CDR3aa: CASSMGRAETQYF; CDR3nt: TGTGCCAGTAGTATGGGCAGGGCGGAGACCCAGTACTTC; j_gene: TRBJ2-5; v_gene: TRBV19; d_gene: -; abundance: few
CDR3aa: CASSLDRGREKLFF; CDR3nt: TGTGCCAGCTCACTGGACAGGGGGCGCGAAAAACTGTTTTTT; j_gene: TRBJ1-4; v_gene: TRBV18; d_gene: TRBD1; abundance: -
CDR3aa: CASSQERGTRSGYTF; CDR3nt: TGCGCCAGCAGCCAAGAGAGAGGGACAAGGTCTGGCTACACCTTC; j_gene: TRBJ1-2; v_gene: TRBV4-3; d_gene: -; abundance: -
CDR3aa: CASRGPGNTIYF; CDR3nt: TGTGCCAGCAGGGGGCCTGGAAACACCATATATTTT; j_gene: TRBJ1-3; v_gene: TRBV6-1; d_gene: -; abundance: -
CDR3aa: CASSPPPGGSGGYTF; CDR3nt: TGTGCCAGCAGCCCCCCCCCAGGGGGTAGTGGTGGCTACACCTTC; j_gene: TRBJ1-2; v_gene: TRBV5-6; d_gene: TRBD1; abundance: once
CDR3aa: CAISESTSGAGELFF; CDR3nt: TGTGCCATCAGTGAGTCGACTAGCGGGGCCGGGGAGCTGTTTTTT; j_gene: TRBJ2-2; v_gene: TRBV10-3; d_gene: TRBD2; abundance: few
CDR3aa: CASSQGSTSGYTGELFF; CDR3nt: TGCGCCAGCAGCCAAGGTTCGACTAGCGGATACACCGGGGAGCTGTTTTTT; j_gene: TRBJ2-2; v_gene: TRBV4-1; d_gene: TRBD2; abundance: few
CDR3aa: CASSQDNHQPQHF; CDR3nt: TGCGCCAGCAGCCAAGATAATCATCAGCCCCAGCATTTT; j_gene: TRBJ1-5; v_gene: TRBV4-3; d_gene: -; abundance: medium-sized
CDR3aa: CASSREMGGELFF; CDR3nt: TGTGCCAGCAGCCGGGAGATGGGCGGGGAGCTGTTTTTT; j_gene: TRBJ2-2; v_gene: TRBV9; d_gene: -; abundance: -
CDR3aa: CASSQVMGAQGYTF; CDR3nt: TGTGCCAGCAGCCAAGTTATGGGGGCGCAGGGCTACACCTTC; j_gene: TRBJ1-2; v_gene: TRBV4-2; d_gene: -; abundance: -
CDR3aa: CASSGRTGEVLGNQPQHF; CDR3nt: TGTGCCAGCAGTGGACGGACAGGGGAAGTTTTAGGCAATCAGCCCCAGCATTTT; j_gene: TRBJ1-5; v_gene: TRBV2; d_gene: TRBD1; abundance: -
CDR3aa: CASSFSTGNQPQHF; CDR3nt: TGTGCCAGCAGCTTCAGCACAGGGAATCAGCCCCAGCATTTT; j_gene: TRBJ1-5; v_gene: TRBV5-5; d_gene: -; abundance: -
CDR3aa: CASSPDSGGYNEQFF; CDR3nt: TGTGCCAGCAGCCCTGATAGCGGGGGTTACAATGAGCAGTTCTTC; j_gene: TRBJ2-1; v_gene: TRBV6-4; d_gene: TRBD2; abundance: -
CDR3aa: CSAEGRGATFF; CDR3nt: TGCAGTGCAGAGGGGCGGGGAGCTACGTTCTTC; j_gene: TRBJ2-1; v_gene: TRBV20-1; d_gene: -; abundance: -
CDR3aa: CASSQGELAVRTEAFF; CDR3nt: TGCGCCAGCAGCCAAGGGGAATTGGCGGTGAGGACTGAAGCTTTCTTT; j_gene: TRBJ1-1; v_gene: TRBV4-3; d_gene: -; abundance: -
CDR3aa: CASSLGTGGNTGELFF; CDR3nt: TGTGCCAGCAGCTTAGGGACAGGGGGCAACACCGGGGAGCTGTTTTTT; j_gene: TRBJ2-2; v_gene: TRBV7-9; d_gene: TRBD1; abundance: few
CDR3aa: CASTPGSEYNEQFF; CDR3nt: TGCGCCAGCACCCCGGGGAGCGAATACAATGAGCAGTTCTTC; j_gene: TRBJ2-1; v_gene: TRBV5-1; d_gene: -; abundance: once
CDR3aa: CASSRGASGSSYNEQFF; CDR3nt: TGTGCCAGCAGCCGGGGGGCTAGCGGGAGCTCCTACAATGAGCAGTTCTTC; j_gene: TRBJ2-1; v_gene: TRBV5-4; d_gene: TRBD2; abundance: -
CDR3aa: CASSVARAGGTNYGYTF; CDR3nt: TGTGCCAGCAGCGTAGCTCGGGCAGGCGGAACTAACTATGGCTACACCTTC; j_gene: TRBJ1-2; v_gene: TRBV9; d_gene: -; abundance: -
CDR3aa: CATSGKGGMETQYF; CDR3nt: TGTGCCACCAGCGGTAAAGGAGGGATGGAGACCCAGTACTTC; j_gene: TRBJ2-5; v_gene: TRBV15; d_gene: -; abundance: -
CDR3aa: CASSLAANNEQFF; CDR3nt: TGTGCCAGCAGCTTAGCGGCCAACAATGAGCAGTTCTTC; j_gene: TRBJ2-1; v_gene: TRBV7-6; d_gene: -; abundance: -
CDR3aa: CASSQRSRLYTF; CDR3nt: TGTGCCAGCAGCCAAAGGTCGCGGCTGTACACCTTC; j_gene: TRBJ1-2; v_gene: TRBV7-2; d_gene: -; abundance: -
CDR3aa: CASSQVSSSNEQFF; CDR3nt: TGCGCCAGCAGCCAAGTCTCTTCTTCGAATGAGCAGTTCTTC; j_gene: TRBJ2-1; v_gene: TRBV4-3; d_gene: -; abundance: few
CDR3aa: CAISESKGVGTEAFF; CDR3nt: TGTGCCATCAGTGAGTCGAAGGGGGTCGGAACTGAAGCTTTCTTT; j_gene: TRBJ1-1; v_gene: TRBV10-3; d_gene: -; abundance: -
CDR3aa: CASSLPEQGVGDTQYF; CDR3nt: TGCGCCAGCAGCTTACCCGAGCAGGGGGTCGGGGATACGCAGTATTTT; j_gene: TRBJ2-3; v_gene: TRBV5-1; d_gene: TRBD1; abundance: -
CDR3aa: CSVDAVNTEAFF; CDR3nt: TGCAGCGTTGACGCAGTGAACACTGAAGCTTTCTTT; j_gene: TRBJ1-1; v_gene: TRBV29-1; d_gene: -; abundance: -
CDR3aa: CASSLRFGGGHNEQFF; CDR3nt: TGTGCCAGCAGCTTGCGGTTTGGGGGGGGACACAATGAGCAGTTCTTC; j_gene: TRBJ2-1; v_gene: TRBV7-2; d_gene: TRBD2; abundance: -
CDR3aa: CASSFGPNTEAFF; CDR3nt: TGTGCCAGCAGTTTCGGGCCGAACACTGAAGCTTTCTTT; j_gene: TRBJ1-1; v_gene: TRBV28; d_gene: -; abundance: -